This TCR beta chain was obtained from a study of PD-L1 blockade in urothelial cancer. Study summary: Per blood sample, T cells had a median of roughly 150,000. General observations from the study: Better survival was predicted when blood TCR clonality before treatment fell below the median.

Sequencing was performed with immunoSEQ multiplex PCR; in TCRdb, only in-frame clones are kept and a portion is missing. The sample comprises 35,000 to 40,000 clones, approximately 80% of which are singletons, and about 3.5% rests with the top ten. Germline assignment: CDR1 MNHNY and CDR2 SVGAGI (reference sequence). CDR3 size: 15 residues. Trimming took 6 bases from V and 3 from J, leaving 14 bases between them. Worth noting for this clone: Its antigen is not known.

The genes are TRBV6-6 and TRBJ2-2, with D possibly being TRBD1 (6 bases). Sequences were derived from PBMCs, sampled around atezolizumab (anti-PD-L1) treatment. The receptor was isolated from a man aged 65-85 years with urothelial cancer. The CDR3 nucleotides are TGTGCCAGCAGACAAGCCAGGGGAGACACCGGGGAGCTGTTTTTT. This sequence encodes CASRQARGDTGELFF.